A single sample gave rise to the 12 T cell receptor beta chains below, sequenced in a study of blood T cell repertoires in COVID-19. Profiled with immunoSEQ multiplex PCR; TCRdb holds only in-frame clones, not every one. The table shows around 250,000 clones, with 70% to 90% occurring only once. What was sequenced was PBMCs or T cells enriched from blood (not recorded which). These receptors all stem from a woman in her fifties or sixties who had recovered from COVID-19.

This rearrangement joins TRBV30 to TRBJ1-5; no reliable D call. Germline lookup yields CDR1 GTSNPN and CDR2 SVGIG (reference sequence). Trimming took off 0 bases at V and 3 bases at J, with 9 bases between the two ends. The length of the CDR3 is 14 residues. Here the CDR3 reads CAWSVTGLNQPQHF. CDR3 bases: TGTGCCTGGAGTGTCACTGGGCTCAATCAGCCCCAGCATTTT.

J is TRBJ2-2 and V is TRBV20-1, with 7 bases that match TRBD2. J gave up 4 bases and V 3 bases, and 8 bases lay outside the gene matches. Germline V gene sequence: CDR1 DFQATT, CDR2 SNEGSKA (reference sequence). This CDR3 region has 15 residues. In DNA form, the CDR3 reads TGCAGTGCTAGTTTGGGGGGAGGGCTCACCGGGGAGCTGTTTTTT. Amino acids: CSASLGGGLTGELFF.

There are a few counts of this clone. This chain connects TRBV25-1 to TRBJ1-5; D uncertain. The CDR3 loop spans 14 amino acids. Germline V lookup: CDR1 MGHDK, CDR2 SYGVNS. Trimming shortened V by 1 base and J by 5 bases, and 9 bases separated the two germline ends. The CDR3 loop reads CASSESTTDQPQHF. CDR3 coding DNA: TGTGCCAGCAGTGAATCGACGACTGATCAGCCCCAGCATTTT. Supplemented by reference TRBV25-1 and TRBJ1-5, the full variable domain reads EADIYQTPRYLVIGTGKKITLECSQTMGHDKMYWYQQDPGMELHLIHYSYGVNSTEKGDLSSESTVSRIRTEHFPLTLESARPSHTSQYLCASSESTTDQPQHFGDGTRLSIL.

The rearrangement links TRBV28 to TRBJ2-1; 9 bases are a match to TRBD1. With 2 bases clipped from V and 7 bases from J, the junction kept 6 bases outside the gene matches. Germline values: CDR1 MDHEN, CDR2 SYDVKM. There are 15 residues in the CDR3. The CDR3 sequence is CASSLGDRVLNEQFF. In DNA form, the CDR3 reads TGTGCCAGCAGTTTAGGGGACAGGGTTTTGAATGAGCAGTTCTTC.

The J gene is TRBJ2-7, the V gene TRBV24-1; unclear D gene. Trimming took off 4 bases at V and 3 bases at J, with 3 bases between the two ends. The CDR3 is 11 residues long. Germline loops: CDR1 KGHDR, CDR2 SFDVKD. The CDR3 is CATSDYYEQYF. CDR3 nucleotides: TGTGCCACCAGTGACTACTACGAGCAGTACTTC.

CDR3 DNA sequence: TGTGCCAGCAGCGACAGGGACAGGAGTTTCTTC. Residues: CASSDRDRSFF. The chain is built from TRBV6-5 and TRBJ2-1, with 8 bases that match TRBD1. Germline-derived CDR1 and CDR2 are MNHEY and SVGAGI. This CDR3 has 11 amino acids. V dropped 6 bases and J dropped 16; count of bases not matched to a gene: 8.

This chain connects TRBV7-2 to TRBJ2-7; D is perhaps TRBD2 (6 bases). V lost 1 base and J 5 bases, leaving 9 bases between the germline ends. CDR3 length: 13 amino acids. The germline gives CDR1 SGHTA, CDR2 FQGNSA. In DNA form, the CDR3 reads TGTGCCAGCAGCTTAGTAGCGGCGGACGAGCAGTACTTC. Its translation is CASSLVAADEQYF.

The rearrangement joins TRBV7-9 to TRBJ2-3; 8 bases map to TRBD2. There are 16 residues in the CDR3. The germline V gene has CDR1 SEHNR and CDR2 FQNEAQ (reference sequence). V trimming: 4 bases; J trimming: 4 bases; junction bases outside the gene matches: 10. CDR3 nucleotide sequence: TGTGCCAGCAGCTCACCGGGGACTAGTATCGCAGATACGCAGTATTTT. The encoded protein is CASSSPGTSIADTQYF.

The chain uses TRBV6-6 and TRBJ2-5; 9 bases agree with TRBD2. Trimming cost V 5 bases and J 2 bases; bases outside gene matches: 6. CDR3 length: 15 residues. Per the germline V gene, CDR1 is MNHNY and CDR2 is SVGAGI (reference sequence). The CDR3 protein is CASSRTTSGQETQYF. The DNA for the CDR3 is TGTGCCAGCAGTCGCACTACTAGCGGGCAAGAGACCCAGTACTTC.

This chain links TRBV28 with TRBJ2-5; 7 bases are a match to TRBD1. With V trimmed by 4 bases and J by 5 bases, 7 bases remained unmatched. The CDR3 is 14 amino acids. From germline, CDR1 is MDHEN and CDR2 SYDVKM. CDR3 sequence reads: CASSSDRVDETQYF. The CDR3 DNA reads as TGTGCCAGCAGTTCTGACAGGGTCGATGAGACCCAGTACTTC.

This chain joins TRBV30 and TRBJ2-3; 11 bases align to TRBD2. The CDR3 has 17 residues. The V gene's germline CDR1 is GTSNPN and CDR2 SVGIG (reference sequence). V lost 0 bases and J lost 4; bases outside the gene matches: 9. The chain's CDR3 is CAWSVRPPSGRPDTQYF. CDR3 nucleotide sequence: TGTGCCTGGAGTGTACGCCCCCCTAGCGGGAGGCCAGATACGCAGTATTTT.

This chain joins TRBV7-9 and TRBJ1-3; D possibly corresponds to TRBD1 (5 bases). Trimming pared 3 bases from V and 4 bases from J, leaving 10 bases between. The CDR3 totals 14 residues. Germline assignment: CDR1 SEHNR and CDR2 FQNEAQ (reference sequence). The CDR3 nucleotides are TGTGCCAGCAGCTTGGAGGGGTTCGGAAACACCATATATTTT. As protein: CASSLEGFGNTIYF.